This TCR beta chain comes out of a study of OX40 agonist ivuxolimab in advanced cancers. Some background on the complete study: Ivuxolimab was an agonistic, fully human IgG2 monoclonal antibody directed against OX40 (CD134), a costimulatory receptor. The paper describes the monotherapy dose-escalation part (N of about 57 patients) of the phase I trial of ivuxolimab. Of the 50 to 55 patients in dose escalation, 19 had hepatocellular carcinoma, about 15 had melanoma, 9 had renal cell carcinoma and 9 had head and neck cancer. Prior anti-PD-1, anti-PD-L1 or anti-CTLA-4 therapy was permitted, and checkpoint inhibitors had been received by around 40% of dose-escalation patients. A male proportion of approximately 83% and a mean age of approximately 62 years, ranging from roughly 23 to 80, were recorded for the dose-escalation cohort. Partial responses occurred in three dose-escalation patients: two with cutaneous melanoma and one with hepatocellular carcinoma. Peripheral TCRbeta sequencing was intended to test whether TCR sequence diversity was altered and clonal T-cell expansion was caused by ivuxolimab. Intravenous ivuxolimab was administered to patients every 2 weeks at six dose levels: 0.01, 0.1, 0.3, 1.5, 3 and 10 mg/kg.

Study-wide findings and limitations: Low levels of normalized T-cell clonal expansion were also seen in some patients who did not respond. After ivuxolimab, more expanded clones were found on average in CD8+ T cells than in CD4+ T cells. At doses of 0.1 to 3.0 mg/kg, clonal expansion of both CD4+ and CD8+ T cells in blood was seen between baseline and week 6. In the 0.1-3.0 mg/kg groups, partial responders had among the lowest normalized peripheral clonal expansion, particularly in CD8+ T cells. The antigen specificity of the clonally expanded peripheral T cells was not determined.

V drops 2 bases and J drops 6 bases, leaving 10 bases in between. CDR1 and CDR2, looked up from the germline V gene, are MGHDK and SYGVNS. From its cysteine to its phenylalanine, the CDR3 spans 13 amino acids. Left in the record is the CDR3 DNA by itself, 39 bases read in frame from the first base. Patients with autoimmune disease history or receiving systemic immunosuppression were excluded from the trial. In every dose cohort, peripheral blood was drawn for TCR sequencing at baseline, cycle 4 day 1, and cycle 7 day 1. Samples came from an open-label, multicenter, first-in-human phase I dose-escalation trial of ivuxolimab. Adults with locally advanced or metastatic melanoma, renal cell, hepatocellular, or head and neck squamous cell carcinoma were enrolled in the trial. Before TCR sequencing, CD4+ T cells and CD8+ T cells were sorted from peripheral blood as separate populations. This clone has a single count. No cognate antigen has been identified for it. Base qualities are not at hand, and no much larger clone is one base apart.

To sequence the TCRbeta CDR3 region, genomic DNA was isolated from the sorted cells. The immunoSEQ Assay was used to sequence the TCRbeta CDR3 regions. The table was pulled from immuneACCESS by TCRdb, which kept in-frame rearrangements only. Such tables lose some clones; where checked, under half of the loss comes from unresolved V genes, and the rest has no known cause. The sample table contains 65,000 to 70,000 clones; only one count was recorded for roughly 80% of them. Roughly a tenth of the sample belongs to the ten largest clones. This receptor was taken from an adult with an advanced solid tumor such as melanoma, head and neck, liver or kidney cancer. The sequences come from CD4+ or CD8+ T cells sorted from blood, collected in a trial of the OX40 agonist ivuxolimab. The chain is assembled from TRBV25-1 and TRBJ1-1; the D gene lacks a confident call. DNA sequence: TGTGCCAGCAGTGAAGTAGCCGGTTCTGAAGCTTTCTTT. This yields the protein CASSEVAGSEAFF.